A selection of T cell receptor beta chains follows, all from one sample in a study of blood T cell repertoires in COVID-19. This table comes from immunoSEQ multiplex PCR, and its TCRdb copy is limited to in-frame clones, with some not included. The sample lists approximately 260,000 clones, around 90% occurring once. Sequenced: peripheral blood. The receptors shown here come from a woman in her sixties with COVID-19, enrolled during active disease. Both conserved end residues are part of each CDR3. The order of the fields is clone size, V gene, D gene, J gene, CDR3 DNA, CDR3 protein. The D gene is left open where the match is weak. The size of a clone is reported for some rows only, either as once, few or many, or as a class for expanded clones.

clone_size: -; v_call: TRBV9; d_call: TRBD1; j_call: TRBJ1-2; cdr3_nt: TGTGCCAGCAGCCTCATTACCCCCCGGGACAGGGATTATGGCTACACCTTC; cdr3_aa: CASSLITPRDRDYGYTF
clone_size: -; v_call: TRBV10-2; d_call: -; j_call: TRBJ1-5; cdr3_nt: TGCGCCAGCAGCCTCCGTAGCAATCAGCCCCAGCATTTT; cdr3_aa: CASSLRSNQPQHF
clone_size: -; v_call: TRBV27; d_call: TRBD1; j_call: TRBJ1-5; cdr3_nt: TGTGCCAGCAGTTTCGGACAGGGGAATCAGCCCCAGCATTTT; cdr3_aa: CASSFGQGNQPQHF
clone_size: -; v_call: TRBV3-1/TRBV3-2; d_call: TRBD1; j_call: TRBJ1-2; cdr3_nt: TGTGCCAGCAGCCAAGATCTGGCCAGGGGGAGTCCCTATGGCTACACCTTC; cdr3_aa: CASSQDLARGSPYGYTF
clone_size: -; v_call: TRBV19; d_call: TRBD2; j_call: TRBJ2-1; cdr3_nt: TGTGCCAGTAGTATAGCAGCCCTAGCGGGGCTATACAATGAGCAGTTCTTC; cdr3_aa: CASSIAALAGLYNEQFF
clone_size: -; v_call: TRBV2; d_call: -; j_call: TRBJ1-5; cdr3_nt: TGTGCCAGCAGTAGGGAGGGGGGTAACAATCAGCCCCAGCATTTT; cdr3_aa: CASSREGGNNQPQHF
clone_size: -; v_call: TRBV3-1/TRBV3-2; d_call: TRBD1; j_call: TRBJ1-5; cdr3_nt: TGTGCCAGCAGCCCGGGACAGGGGATTTATAGCAATCAGCCCCAGCATTTT; cdr3_aa: CASSPGQGIYSNQPQHF
clone_size: -; v_call: TRBV4-1; d_call: TRBD1; j_call: TRBJ1-1; cdr3_nt: TGCGCCAGCAGCCAAGTTTGGCAGGGGGCGTTTTACACTGAAGCTTTCTTT; cdr3_aa: CASSQVWQGAFYTEAFF
clone_size: -; v_call: TRBV27; d_call: -; j_call: TRBJ1-1; cdr3_nt: TGTGCCAGCAGTACCACCGGACAAATCTACACTGAAGCTTTCTTT; cdr3_aa: CASSTTGQIYTEAFF
clone_size: -; v_call: TRBV19; d_call: TRBD1; j_call: TRBJ1-5; cdr3_nt: TGTGCCAGTAGTACTAAACAGGGGAGAATTCAGCCCCAGCATTTT; cdr3_aa: CASSTKQGRIQPQHF
clone_size: -; v_call: TRBV9; d_call: TRBD1; j_call: TRBJ2-7; cdr3_nt: TGTGCCAGCAGCGTAGAAGGGACAGGGCTACTACTACACGAGCAGTACTTC; cdr3_aa: CASSVEGTGLLLHEQYF
clone_size: once; v_call: TRBV29-1; d_call: -; j_call: TRBJ2-7; cdr3_nt: TGCAGCGCGCAACAGGGCTACGAGCAGTACTTC; cdr3_aa: CSAQQGYEQYF
clone_size: -; v_call: TRBV15; d_call: -; j_call: TRBJ2-5; cdr3_nt: TGTGCCACCAGCAGAGAACGGGAGACCCAGTACTTC; cdr3_aa: CATSRERETQYF
clone_size: -; v_call: TRBV9; d_call: -; j_call: TRBJ1-6; cdr3_nt: TGTGCCAGCAGCGTAGCAGGGGCCGATTCACCCCTCCACTTT; cdr3_aa: CASSVAGADSPLHF
clone_size: -; v_call: TRBV11-2; d_call: TRBD1; j_call: TRBJ1-5; cdr3_nt: TGTGCCAGCAGCTTAGCAGGGGGCAGGCCCCAGCATTTT; cdr3_aa: CASSLAGGRPQHF
clone_size: -; v_call: TRBV6-2/TRBV6-3; d_call: -; j_call: TRBJ2-2; cdr3_nt: TGTGCCAGCAGTCGAGGCGCCGGGGAGCTGTTTTTT; cdr3_aa: CASSRGAGELFF
clone_size: -; v_call: TRBV6-5; d_call: TRBD1; j_call: TRBJ1-6; cdr3_nt: TGTGCCAGCAGTTGGACAGGGGAAAATTCACCCCTCCACTTT; cdr3_aa: CASSWTGENSPLHF
clone_size: -; v_call: TRBV4-2; d_call: -; j_call: TRBJ2-7; cdr3_nt: TGTGCCAGCAGCCAAGGGACAGCCACAACCTACGAGCAGTACTTC; cdr3_aa: CASSQGTATTYEQYF
clone_size: -; v_call: TRBV16; d_call: TRBD2; j_call: TRBJ2-1; cdr3_nt: TGTGCCAGCAGCCAATCGGGGGAGGGCAATGAGCAGTTCTTC; cdr3_aa: CASSQSGEGNEQFF
clone_size: -; v_call: TRBV2; d_call: -; j_call: TRBJ1-1; cdr3_nt: TGTGCCAGCGGGGAAGCAGGGTGGAGGATGAACACTGAAGCTTTCTTT; cdr3_aa: CASGEAGWRMNTEAFF
clone_size: -; v_call: TRBV7-8; d_call: -; j_call: TRBJ1-6; cdr3_nt: TGTGCCAGCAGCTTATATACGGGTTATTCACCCCTCCACTTT; cdr3_aa: CASSLYTGYSPLHF
clone_size: once; v_call: TRBV7-3; d_call: -; j_call: TRBJ2-1; cdr3_nt: TGTGCCAGCAGCCGGAGGGGGCCACTTGAGCAGTTCTTC; cdr3_aa: CASSRRGPLEQFF
clone_size: -; v_call: TRBV7-9; d_call: TRBD2; j_call: TRBJ2-3; cdr3_nt: TGTGCCAGCAGCTTACGGTCCAGCGGGGCTGAACGCGGCACAGATACGCAGTATTTT; cdr3_aa: CASSLRSSGAERGTDTQYF
clone_size: -; v_call: TRBV15; d_call: -; j_call: TRBJ1-1; cdr3_nt: TGTGCCACCAGCAGAGAAACTAGCAACACTGAAGCTTTCTTT; cdr3_aa: CATSRETSNTEAFF
clone_size: -; v_call: TRBV6-2/TRBV6-3; d_call: -; j_call: TRBJ1-6; cdr3_nt: TGTGCCAGCAGCCCGGACAGTGGTAATTCACCCCTCCACTTT; cdr3_aa: CASSPDSGNSPLHF
clone_size: -; v_call: TRBV19; d_call: -; j_call: TRBJ1-6; cdr3_nt: TGTGCCACCCGGGGCGCAGGGGACTCACCCCTCCACTTT; cdr3_aa: CATRGAGDSPLHF
clone_size: -; v_call: TRBV7-2; d_call: -; j_call: TRBJ2-3; cdr3_nt: TGTGCCAGCAGCCCGCGGGGAAGCACAGATACGCAGTATTTT; cdr3_aa: CASSPRGSTDTQYF
clone_size: -; v_call: TRBV5-6; d_call: -; j_call: TRBJ1-2; cdr3_nt: TGTGCCAGCAGCTTTTTGGAGAACTATGGCTACACCTTC; cdr3_aa: CASSFLENYGYTF
clone_size: once; v_call: TRBV27; d_call: TRBD1; j_call: TRBJ1-3; cdr3_nt: TGTGCCACACAGGGGGCTGGAAACACCATATATTTT; cdr3_aa: CATQGAGNTIYF
clone_size: -; v_call: TRBV7-9; d_call: TRBD1; j_call: TRBJ2-7; cdr3_nt: TGTGCCAGCAGTGGCCGGACAGGGGGCGTTTACGAGCAGTACTTC; cdr3_aa: CASSGRTGGVYEQYF
clone_size: -; v_call: TRBV5-1; d_call: TRBD1; j_call: TRBJ2-5; cdr3_nt: TGCGCCAGCAGCTTACTTACAGGGGCCCAAGAGACCCAGTACTTC; cdr3_aa: CASSLLTGAQETQYF
clone_size: -; v_call: TRBV6-2/TRBV6-3; d_call: -; j_call: TRBJ1-1; cdr3_nt: TGTGCCAGCAGTTACTCCGTCGAGACTGAAGCTTTCTTT; cdr3_aa: CASSYSVETEAFF